This passage covers 16 T cell receptor beta chains from one sample sequenced in a study of OX40 agonist ivuxolimab in advanced cancers. Profiled with immunoSEQ multiplex PCR; TCRdb holds only in-frame clones, not every one. The sample includes some 54,000 clones, around four fifths of them seen just once. Sample: CD4+ or CD8+ T cells sorted from blood, taken in a trial of the OX40 agonist ivuxolimab. The receptors shown here come from an adult with an advanced solid tumor such as melanoma, head and neck, liver or kidney cancer.

The gene calls are TRBV2 and TRBJ2-3; a weak D match, TRBD2 (5 bases). The CDR3 contains 17 residues. Trimming took off 4 bases at V and 7 bases at J, with 24 bases between the two ends. Germline lookup yields CDR1 SNHLY and CDR2 FYNNEI. This CDR3 reads CASSVRLEDELDYTQYF. CDR3 in DNA: TGTGCCAGCAGTGTAAGGCTGGAGGACGAACTAGATTATACGCAGTATTTT.

The J gene is TRBJ1-1, the V gene TRBV7-9; D is unresolved. There are 14 residues in the CDR3. Germline CDR1 SEHNR, CDR2 FQNEAQ (reference sequence). Trimming cost V 0 bases and J 2 bases, with 7 bases left between them. CDR3: CASSLAGGNTEAFF. CDR3 DNA: TGTGCCAGCAGCTTAGCGGGAGGAAACACTGAAGCTTTCTTT.

With regard to this clone: Other DNA sequences in this specimen translate into the identical CDR3. The V and J genes are TRBV5-1 and TRBJ1-2; D perhaps matches TRBD1 (5 bases). Deletions cut 2 bases from V and 2 bases from J, with 13 bases between. This CDR3 is 15 amino acids long. Germline lookup yields CDR1 SGHRS and CDR2 YFSETQ. CDR3 coding DNA: TGCGCCAGCAGCTTTGGGACGGTGACGAACTATGGCTACACCTTC. Translating gives CASSFGTVTNYGYTF.

The V call is TRBV5-1, the J call TRBJ2-7, with D unresolved. There are 15 residues in the CDR3. Trimming removed 0 bases at V and 0 bases at J, with 10 bases between. The germline V gene has CDR1 SGHRS and CDR2 YFSETQ. In DNA, the CDR3 is TGCGCCAGCAGCTTGGACGCGGATGCCTCCTACGAGCAGTACTTC. Amino acid sequence: CASSLDADASYEQYF.

This clone has a single count. The chain couples TRBV19 to TRBJ1-1; D gene ambiguous. Trimming shortened V by 3 bases and J by 4 bases, and 12 bases separated the two germline ends. Germline assignment: CDR1 LNHDA and CDR2 SQIVND (reference sequence). The length of the CDR3 is 14 residues. Here the CDR3 DNA reads TGTGCCAGTAGTATTCGGGTTAGCGGCACTGAAGCTTTCTTT. Protein product: CASSIRVSGTEAFF.

V is TRBV27 and J is TRBJ2-3, with 15 bases matching TRBD2. The length of the CDR3 is 22 residues. Germline V CDR1 and CDR2: MNHEY, SMNVEV (reference sequence). The trim removed 10 bases at V and 2 bases at J, leaving 25 bases unmatched. The CDR3 reads CATSRTSGRASGPSRDTDTQYF. The CDR3 DNA sequence: TGTGCCACCTCTAGGACTAGCGGGAGGGCTTCCGGCCCCTCCAGAGACACAGATACGCAGTATTTT.

This chain links TRBV10-1 with TRBJ2-1; 9 bases are a match to TRBD1. The CDR3 loop spans 15 amino acids. The V segment lost 3 bases and the J segment 8 bases; nucleotides outside the gene matches: 8. CDR1 is WNHNN and CDR2 is SYGVQD in the germline V gene (reference sequence). Written as DNA, the CDR3 is TGCGCCAGCAGTGACCCTGGGACAGGGAGAGATGAGCAGTTCTTC. Protein sequence: CASSDPGTGRDEQFF.

The chain combines TRBV6-5 with TRBJ1-1; D unresolved. Trimming cost V 2 bases and J 4 bases, with 14 bases left between them. The germline V gene encodes CDR1 MNHEY and CDR2 SVGAGI. CDR3 length: 15 residues. The CDR3 loop reads CASSYSWESSTEAFF. Here the CDR3 DNA reads TGTGCCAGCAGTTACAGTTGGGAGTCGAGCACTGAAGCTTTCTTT.

The chain is built from TRBV30 and TRBJ2-7; D gene ambiguous. CDR1 and CDR2 (germline): GTSNPN, SVGIG (reference sequence). V lost 4 bases to trimming and J lost 0 bases, with 13 bases between them. CDR3 length equals 14 residues. CDR3 bases: TGTGCCTGGACCCCTGCCTGGAGCTCCTACGAGCAGTACTTC. It yields the protein CAWTPAWSSYEQYF.

The chain carries TRBV7-3 and TRBJ2-3; a possible D gene is TRBD2 (5 bases). The CDR3 sequence is 13 residues long. V dropped 3 bases and J dropped 4 bases, with 8 bases sitting between them. Germline loops: CDR1 SGHTA, CDR2 FQGTGA. CDR3: CASSLERADTQYF. The CDR3 bases are TGTGCCAGCAGCTTGGAGAGGGCAGATACGCAGTATTTT.

The chain couples TRBV28 to TRBJ1-4; 10 nucleotides match TRBD1. V was pared by 5 bases and J by 2 bases, with 14 bases of the junction left unmatched. The CDR3 length is 19 residues. Germline loops: CDR1 MDHEN, CDR2 SYDVKM. In DNA, the CDR3 is TGTGCCAGCAGTGCGAGCGGGACAGGGGAGGGGAGGACTAATGAAAAACTGTTTTTT. This gives the protein CASSASGTGEGRTNEKLFF.

The rearrangement links TRBV28 to TRBJ1-1; TRBD1 might be the D (6 bases). This CDR3 spans 13 amino acids. Trimming pared 8 bases from V and 6 bases from J, leaving 16 bases between. Germline V gene data show CDR1 as MDHEN and CDR2 as SYDVKM. The CDR3 region has the DNA TGTGCCAGCGTGGGGGGGGGCCTCGCTGAAGCTTTCTTT. It yields the protein CASVGGGLAEAFF.

The rearrangement joins TRBV18 to TRBJ2-3; 8 bases are a match to TRBD2. The CDR3 spans 15 residues. Germline CDR1 is KGHSH and CDR2 is LQKENI. V shed 1 base, J shed 1 base, and the junction held 1 base outside the gene matches. CDR3: CASSPRRGGTDTQYF. CDR3 nucleotide sequence: TGTGCCAGCTCACCACGGCGGGGGGGCACAGATACGCAGTATTTT.

The rearrangement uses TRBV14 and TRBJ2-1; 10 bases agree with TRBD2. After removal of 3 bases from V and 6 bases from J, the junction contained 5 bases not matched to a gene. CDR1 and CDR2 from the germline V gene are SGHDN and FVKESK. The CDR3 consists of 15 residues. CDR3 sequence reads: CASSQAAGGGNEQFF. CDR3 nucleotides: TGTGCCAGCAGCCAGGCAGCGGGAGGGGGCAATGAGCAGTTCTTC.

V gene TRBV28 combines with J gene TRBJ2-1, with 7 positions matching TRBD1. J gave up 7 bases and V 1 base, and 1 base lay outside the gene matches. Germline V gene sequence: CDR1 MDHEN, CDR2 SYDVKM. CDR3 length equals 13 residues. The chain's CDR3 is CASSLSRGNEQFF. CDR3 sequence (DNA): TGTGCCAGCAGTTTATCCAGGGGGAATGAGCAGTTCTTC.

This rearrangement joins TRBV28 to TRBJ2-1; D call uncertain. Per germline, CDR1 MDHEN and CDR2 SYDVKM. The CDR3 is 15 amino acids. V shed 4 bases and J shed 2 bases, with 12 bases lying between them. The CDR3 loop is CASSWARRTYNEQFF. CDR3 nucleotides: TGTGCCAGCAGTTGGGCCCGCAGGACCTACAATGAGCAGTTCTTC.